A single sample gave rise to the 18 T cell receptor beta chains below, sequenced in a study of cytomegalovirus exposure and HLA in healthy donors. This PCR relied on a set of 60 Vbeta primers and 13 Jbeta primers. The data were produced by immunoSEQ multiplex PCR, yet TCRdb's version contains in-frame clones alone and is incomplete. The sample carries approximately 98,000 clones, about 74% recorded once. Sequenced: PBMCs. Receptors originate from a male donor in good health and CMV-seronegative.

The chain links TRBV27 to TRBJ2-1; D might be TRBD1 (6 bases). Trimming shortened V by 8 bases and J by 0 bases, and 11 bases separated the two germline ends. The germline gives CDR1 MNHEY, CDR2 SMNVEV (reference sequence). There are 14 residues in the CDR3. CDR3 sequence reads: CASGQSSSYNEQFF. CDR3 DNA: TGTGCCAGCGGACAGTCGAGCTCCTACAATGAGCAGTTCTTC.

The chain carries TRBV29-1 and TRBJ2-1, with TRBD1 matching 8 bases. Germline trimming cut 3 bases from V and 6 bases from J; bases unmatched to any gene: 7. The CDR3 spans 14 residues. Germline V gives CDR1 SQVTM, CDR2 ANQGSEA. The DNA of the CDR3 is TGCAGCGTTGACCCGGACAGGGTGGGCAATGAGCAGTTCTTC. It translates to CSVDPDRVGNEQFF.

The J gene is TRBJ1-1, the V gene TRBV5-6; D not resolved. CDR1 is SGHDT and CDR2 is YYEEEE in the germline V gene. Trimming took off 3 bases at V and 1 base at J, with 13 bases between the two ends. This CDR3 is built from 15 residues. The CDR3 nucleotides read TGTGCCAGCAGCTATTGGGCAGGTCGGAACACTGAAGCTTTCTTT. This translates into CASSYWAGRNTEAFF. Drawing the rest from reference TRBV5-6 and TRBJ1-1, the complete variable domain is DAGVTQSPTHLIKTRGQQVTLRCSPKSGHDTVSWYQQALGQGPQFIFQYYEEEERQRGNFPDRFSGHQFPNYSSELNVNALLLGDSALYLCASSYWAGRNTEAFFGQGTRLTVV.

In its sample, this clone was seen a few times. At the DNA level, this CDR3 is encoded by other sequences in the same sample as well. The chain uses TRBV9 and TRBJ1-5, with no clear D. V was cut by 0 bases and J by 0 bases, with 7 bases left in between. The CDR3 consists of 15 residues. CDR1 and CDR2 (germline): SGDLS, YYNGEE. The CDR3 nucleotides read TGTGCCAGCAGCGTAGGAGGGTATAGCAATCAGCCCCAGCATTTT. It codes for CASSVGGYSNQPQHF.

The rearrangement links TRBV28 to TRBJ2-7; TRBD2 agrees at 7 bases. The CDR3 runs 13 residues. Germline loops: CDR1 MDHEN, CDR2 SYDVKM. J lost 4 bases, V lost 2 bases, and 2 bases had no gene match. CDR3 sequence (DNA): TGTGCCAGCAGTTTAGAGGGACTATACGAGCAGTACTTC. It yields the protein CASSLEGLYEQYF.

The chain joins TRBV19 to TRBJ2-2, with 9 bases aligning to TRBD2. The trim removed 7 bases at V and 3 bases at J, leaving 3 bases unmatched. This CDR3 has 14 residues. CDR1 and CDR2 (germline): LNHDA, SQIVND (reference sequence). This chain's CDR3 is CASTSGVYTGELFF. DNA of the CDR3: TGTGCCAGTACTAGCGGGGTGTACACCGGGGAGCTGTTTTTT.

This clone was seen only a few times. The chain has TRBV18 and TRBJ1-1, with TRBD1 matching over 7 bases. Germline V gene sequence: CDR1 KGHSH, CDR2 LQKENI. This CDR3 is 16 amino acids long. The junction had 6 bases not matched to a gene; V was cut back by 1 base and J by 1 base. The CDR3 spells CASSPQTGLGNTEAFF. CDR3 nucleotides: TGTGCCAGCTCACCACAGACAGGGCTGGGGAACACTGAAGCTTTCTTT.

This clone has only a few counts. Here the CDR3 reads CASSEAGPQGAQVYEQYF. The CDR3 DNA reads as TGTGCCAGCAGTGAAGCGGGGCCTCAGGGGGCGCAAGTGTACGAGCAGTACTTC. This chain links TRBV6-1 with TRBJ2-7, with 8 bases that match TRBD1. The CDR3 is 18 residues long. V lost 0 bases and J lost 4; bases outside the gene matches: 14. The germline gives CDR1 MNHNS, CDR2 SASEGT.

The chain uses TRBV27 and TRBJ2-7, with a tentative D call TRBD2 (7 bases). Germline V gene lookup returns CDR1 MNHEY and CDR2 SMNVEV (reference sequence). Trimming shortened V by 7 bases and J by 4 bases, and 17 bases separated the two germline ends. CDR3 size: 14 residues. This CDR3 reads CASNEGGSRYEQYF. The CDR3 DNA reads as TGTGCCAGCAATGAGGGGGGGAGTAGGTACGAGCAGTACTTC.

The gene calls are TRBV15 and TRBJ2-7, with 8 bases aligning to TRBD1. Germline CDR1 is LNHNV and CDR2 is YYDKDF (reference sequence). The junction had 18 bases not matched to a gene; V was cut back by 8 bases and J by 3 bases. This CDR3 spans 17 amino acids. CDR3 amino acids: CATGAGGNLGIVYEQYF. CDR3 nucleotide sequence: TGTGCCACCGGAGCAGGGGGCAACTTGGGTATTGTCTACGAGCAGTACTTC.

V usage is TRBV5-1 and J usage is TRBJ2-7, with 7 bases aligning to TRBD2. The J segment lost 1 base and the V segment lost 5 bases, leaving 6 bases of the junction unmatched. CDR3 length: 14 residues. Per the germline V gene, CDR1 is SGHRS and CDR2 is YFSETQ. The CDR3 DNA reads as TGCGCCAGCAGTTATGCGGGGGTTTCCTACGAGCAGTACTTC. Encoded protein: CASSYAGVSYEQYF. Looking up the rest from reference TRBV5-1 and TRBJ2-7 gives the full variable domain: KAGVTQTPRYLIKTRGQQVTLSCSPISGHRSVSWYQQTPGQGLQFLFEYFSETQRNKGNFPGRFSGRQFSNSRSEMNVSTLELGDSALYLCASSYAGVSYEQYFGPGTRLTVT.

CDR3 protein: CASSLGRADRGSDTQYF. DNA of the CDR3: TGCGCCAGCAGCTTGGGGCGAGCCGACAGGGGATCAGATACGCAGTATTTT. The genes are TRBV5-1 and TRBJ2-3; 8 bases are a match to TRBD1. V trimming: 0 bases; J trimming: 4 bases; junction bases outside the gene matches: 10. Germline loops: CDR1 SGHRS, CDR2 YFSETQ. The CDR3 spans 17 residues.

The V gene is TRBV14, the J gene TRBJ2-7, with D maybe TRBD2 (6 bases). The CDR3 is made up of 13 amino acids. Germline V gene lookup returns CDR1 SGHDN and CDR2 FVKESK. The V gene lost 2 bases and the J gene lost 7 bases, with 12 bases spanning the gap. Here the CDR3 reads CASSQFRGREQYF. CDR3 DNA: TGTGCCAGCAGCCAATTTCGGGGGAGAGAGCAGTACTTC.

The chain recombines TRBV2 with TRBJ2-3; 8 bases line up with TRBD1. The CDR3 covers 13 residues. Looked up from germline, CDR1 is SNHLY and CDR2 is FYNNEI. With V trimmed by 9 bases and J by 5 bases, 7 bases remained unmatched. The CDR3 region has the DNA TGTGCCAGACAGACAGGGGCAGGAGATACGCAGTATTTT. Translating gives CARQTGAGDTQYF.

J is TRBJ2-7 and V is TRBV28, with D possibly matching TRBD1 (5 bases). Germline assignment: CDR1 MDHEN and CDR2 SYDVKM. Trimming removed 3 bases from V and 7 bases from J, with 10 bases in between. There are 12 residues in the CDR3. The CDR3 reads CASSLVGREQYF. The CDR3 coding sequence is TGTGCCAGCAGTTTGGTGGGGCGGGAGCAGTACTTC.

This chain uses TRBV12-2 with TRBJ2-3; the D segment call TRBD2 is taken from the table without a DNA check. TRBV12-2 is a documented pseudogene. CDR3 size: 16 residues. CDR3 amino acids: CASRSTRGSGTDTQYF. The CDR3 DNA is TGTGCAAGTCGCTCCACCAGGGGTAGCGGGACAGATACGCAGTATTTT.

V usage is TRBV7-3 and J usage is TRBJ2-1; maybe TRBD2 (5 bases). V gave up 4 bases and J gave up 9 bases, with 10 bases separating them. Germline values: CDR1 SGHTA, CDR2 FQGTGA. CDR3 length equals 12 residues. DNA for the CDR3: TGTGCCAGCAGCTCACCGGGAATTGAGCAGTTCTTC. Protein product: CASSSPGIEQFF.

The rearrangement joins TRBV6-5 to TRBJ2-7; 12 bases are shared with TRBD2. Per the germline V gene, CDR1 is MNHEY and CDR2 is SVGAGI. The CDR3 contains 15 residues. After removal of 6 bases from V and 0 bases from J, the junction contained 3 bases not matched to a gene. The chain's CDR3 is CASRVTSGSSYEQYF. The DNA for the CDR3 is TGTGCCAGCAGGGTGACTAGCGGGAGCTCCTACGAGCAGTACTTC.